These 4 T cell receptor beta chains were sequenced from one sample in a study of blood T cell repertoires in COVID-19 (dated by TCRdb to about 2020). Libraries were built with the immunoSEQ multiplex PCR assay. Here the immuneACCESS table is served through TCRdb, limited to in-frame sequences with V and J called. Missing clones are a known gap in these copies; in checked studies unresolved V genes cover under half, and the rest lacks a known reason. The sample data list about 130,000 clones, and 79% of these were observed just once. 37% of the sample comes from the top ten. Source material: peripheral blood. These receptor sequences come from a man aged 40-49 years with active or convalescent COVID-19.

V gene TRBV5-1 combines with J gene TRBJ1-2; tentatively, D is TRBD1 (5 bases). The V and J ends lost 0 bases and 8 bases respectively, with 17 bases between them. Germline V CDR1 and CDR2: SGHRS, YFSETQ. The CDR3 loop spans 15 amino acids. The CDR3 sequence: CASSLANGGIEGYTF. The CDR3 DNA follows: TGCGCCAGCAGCTTGGCCAACGGGGGAATTGAGGGCTACACCTTC.

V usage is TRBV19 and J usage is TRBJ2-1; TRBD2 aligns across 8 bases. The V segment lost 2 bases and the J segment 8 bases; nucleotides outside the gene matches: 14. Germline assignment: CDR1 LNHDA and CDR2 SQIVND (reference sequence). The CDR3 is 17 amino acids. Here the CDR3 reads CASSISPRLAGGYEQFF. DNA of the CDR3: TGTGCCAGTAGTATATCCCCCAGGCTAGCGGGTGGATATGAGCAGTTCTTC.

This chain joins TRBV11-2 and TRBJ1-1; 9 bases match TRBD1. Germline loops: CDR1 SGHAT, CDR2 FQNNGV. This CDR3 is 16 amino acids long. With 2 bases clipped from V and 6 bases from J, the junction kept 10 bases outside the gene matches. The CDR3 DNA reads TGTGCCAGCAGCTTACTACAGGGGGCGGTTTTGGCTGAAGCTTTCTTT. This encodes CASSLLQGAVLAEAFF.

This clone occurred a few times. The CDR3 region is CASSYSKLAKNIQYF. In nucleotides, the CDR3 is TGTGCCAGCAGTTACTCGAAACTAGCCAAAAACATTCAGTACTTC. The V and J genes are TRBV6-5 and TRBJ2-4; D gene uncertain. CDR1 is MNHEY and CDR2 is SVGAGI in the germline V gene. CDR3 length equals 15 residues. Trimming took off 0 bases at V and 0 bases at J, with 6 bases between the two ends.